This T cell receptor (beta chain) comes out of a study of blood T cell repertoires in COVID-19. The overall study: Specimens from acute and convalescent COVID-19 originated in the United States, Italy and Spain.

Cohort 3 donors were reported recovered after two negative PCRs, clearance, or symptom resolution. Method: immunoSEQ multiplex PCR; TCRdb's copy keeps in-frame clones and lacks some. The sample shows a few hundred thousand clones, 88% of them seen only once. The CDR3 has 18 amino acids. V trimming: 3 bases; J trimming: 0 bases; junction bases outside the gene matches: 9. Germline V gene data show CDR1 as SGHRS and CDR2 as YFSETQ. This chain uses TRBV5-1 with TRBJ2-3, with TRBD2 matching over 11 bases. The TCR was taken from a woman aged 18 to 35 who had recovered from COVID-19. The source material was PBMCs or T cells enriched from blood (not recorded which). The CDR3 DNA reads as TGCGCCAGCAGCTGGTGGGGGACTAGCGGACCTAGCACAGATACGCAGTATTTT. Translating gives CASSWWGTSGPSTDTQYF.